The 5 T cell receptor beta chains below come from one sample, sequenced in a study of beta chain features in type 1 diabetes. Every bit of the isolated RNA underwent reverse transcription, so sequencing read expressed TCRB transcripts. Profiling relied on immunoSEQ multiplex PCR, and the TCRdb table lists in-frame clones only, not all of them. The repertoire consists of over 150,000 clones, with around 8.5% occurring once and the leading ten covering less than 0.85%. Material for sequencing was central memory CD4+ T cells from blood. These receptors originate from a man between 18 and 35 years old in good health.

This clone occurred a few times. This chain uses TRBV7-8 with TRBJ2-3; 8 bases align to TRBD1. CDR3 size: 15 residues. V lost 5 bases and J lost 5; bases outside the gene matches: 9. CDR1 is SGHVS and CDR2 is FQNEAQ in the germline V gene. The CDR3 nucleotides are TGTGCCAGCAGCGTGGACAGGGTGGGAGGAGATACGCAGTATTTT. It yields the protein CASSVDRVGGDTQYF. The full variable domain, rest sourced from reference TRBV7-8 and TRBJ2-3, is GAGVSQSPRYKVAKRGQDVALRCDPISGHVSLFWYQQALGQGPEFLTYFQNEAQLDKSGLPSDRFFAERPEGSVSTLKIQRTQQEDSAVYLCASSVDRVGGDTQYFGPGTRLTVL.

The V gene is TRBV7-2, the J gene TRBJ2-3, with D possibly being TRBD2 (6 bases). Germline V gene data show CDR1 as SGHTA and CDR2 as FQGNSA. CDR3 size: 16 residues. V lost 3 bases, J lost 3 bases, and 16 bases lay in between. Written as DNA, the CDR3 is TGTGCCAGCAGCTTTGCAAACAGGCGGGGAACAGATACGCAGTATTTT. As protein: CASSFANRRGTDTQYF.

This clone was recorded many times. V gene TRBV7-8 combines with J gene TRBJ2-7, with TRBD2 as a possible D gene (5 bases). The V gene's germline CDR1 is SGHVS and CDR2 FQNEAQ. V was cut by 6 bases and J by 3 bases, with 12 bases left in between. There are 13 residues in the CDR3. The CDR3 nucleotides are TGTGCCAGCAGGATGAGCCGGGGCTACGAGCAGTACTTC. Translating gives CASRMSRGYEQYF.

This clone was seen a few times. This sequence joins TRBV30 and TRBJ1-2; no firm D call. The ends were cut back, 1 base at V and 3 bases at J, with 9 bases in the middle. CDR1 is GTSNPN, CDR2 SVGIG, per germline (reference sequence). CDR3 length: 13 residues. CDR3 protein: CAWSGRSDYGYTF. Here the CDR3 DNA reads TGTGCCTGGAGTGGTCGCAGTGACTATGGCTACACCTTC.

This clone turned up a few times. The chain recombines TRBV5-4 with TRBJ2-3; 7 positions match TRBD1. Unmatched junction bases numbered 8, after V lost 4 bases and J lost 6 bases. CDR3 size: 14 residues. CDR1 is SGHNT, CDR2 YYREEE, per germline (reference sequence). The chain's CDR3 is CASSLGGAGDTQYF. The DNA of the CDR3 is TGTGCCAGCAGCCTAGGGGGCGCCGGGGATACGCAGTATTTT.